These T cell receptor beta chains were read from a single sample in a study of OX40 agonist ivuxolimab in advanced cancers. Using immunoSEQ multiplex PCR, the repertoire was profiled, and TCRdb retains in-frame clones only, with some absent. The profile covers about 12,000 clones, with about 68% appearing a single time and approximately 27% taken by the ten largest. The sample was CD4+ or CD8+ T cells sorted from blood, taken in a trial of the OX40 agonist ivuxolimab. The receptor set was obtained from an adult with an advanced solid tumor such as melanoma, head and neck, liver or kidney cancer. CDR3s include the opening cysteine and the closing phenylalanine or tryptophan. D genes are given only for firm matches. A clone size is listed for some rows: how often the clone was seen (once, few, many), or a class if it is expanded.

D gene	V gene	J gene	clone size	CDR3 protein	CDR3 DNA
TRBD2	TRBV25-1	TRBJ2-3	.	CASSEWGGGGADTQYF	TGTGCCAGCAGTGAATGGGGCGGGGGAGGAGCAGATACGCAGTATTTT
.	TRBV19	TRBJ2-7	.	CASSALTGYEQYF	TGTGCCAGTAGTGCCCTGACAGGATACGAGCAGTACTTC
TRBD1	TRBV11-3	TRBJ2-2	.	CASSFSSGGANTGELFF	TGTGCCAGCAGCTTTTCCTCAGGGGGCGCAAACACCGGGGAGCTGTTTTTT
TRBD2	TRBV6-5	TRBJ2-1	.	CASSSGTSGVNEQFF	TGTGCCAGCAGTTCCGGGACTAGCGGGGTCAATGAGCAGTTCTTC
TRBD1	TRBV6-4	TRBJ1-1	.	CASSDTRQGGTEAFF	TGTGCCAGCAGTGACACGAGACAGGGGGGAACTGAAGCTTTCTTT
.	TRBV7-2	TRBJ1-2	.	CASREGLDRGYTF	TGTGCCAGCAGAGAGGGTTTGGATCGTGGCTACACCTTC
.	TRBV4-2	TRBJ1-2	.	CASSLGGANYGYTF	TGTGCCAGCAGCCTTGGGGGAGCTAACTATGGCTACACCTTC
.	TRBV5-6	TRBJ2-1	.	CASSLGDAYNEQFF	TGTGCCAGCAGCTTGGGGGACGCTTACAATGAGCAGTTCTTC
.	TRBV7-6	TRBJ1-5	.	CASSQDRNQPQHF	TGTGCCAGCAGCCAGGATAGGAATCAGCCCCAGCATTTT
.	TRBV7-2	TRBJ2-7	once	CASSPSYRAHEQYF	TGTGCCAGCAGCCCTTCCTACAGGGCCCACGAGCAGTACTTC
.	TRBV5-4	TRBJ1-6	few	CASSQVADWSSPLHF	TGCGCCAGCAGCCAAGTGGCGGACTGGAGTTCACCCCTCCACTTT
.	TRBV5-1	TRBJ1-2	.	CASSVGGGKGNHGYTF	TGCGCCAGCAGCGTGGGGGGTGGGAAAGGCAACCATGGCTACACCTTC
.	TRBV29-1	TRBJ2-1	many	CSVEGPEQFF	TGCAGCGTTGAAGGTCCTGAGCAGTTCTTC
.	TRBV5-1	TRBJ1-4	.	CASSLLGAEGEKLFF	TGCGCCAGCAGCTTGTTGGGGGCGGAGGGTGAAAAACTGTTTTTT
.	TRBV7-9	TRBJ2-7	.	CASSLVGTYEQYF	TGTGCCAGCAGCTTGGTGGGGACCTACGAGCAGTACTTC
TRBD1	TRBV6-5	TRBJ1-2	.	CASSRQGGANYGYTF	TGTGCCAGCAGCCGTCAGGGGGGAGCTAACTATGGCTACACCTTC
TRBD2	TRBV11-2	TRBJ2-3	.	CASSLGTSLDTQYF	TGTGCCAGCAGCTTGGGGACTAGTCTCGATACGCAGTATTTT
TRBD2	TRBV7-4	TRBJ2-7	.	CASSFYLREEYEQYF	TGTGCCAGCAGCTTCTACTTGCGGGAGGAGTACGAGCAGTACTTC
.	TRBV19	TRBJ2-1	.	CASSMLGGNEQFF	TGTGCCAGTAGTATGCTCGGAGGCAATGAGCAGTTCTTC
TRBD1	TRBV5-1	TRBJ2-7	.	CASSSHSGQGAYEQYF	TGCGCCAGCAGCTCCCACTCGGGACAGGGCGCCTACGAGCAGTACTTC
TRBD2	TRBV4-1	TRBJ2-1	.	CASSQDGSRVAGPYNEQFF	TGCGCCAGCAGCCAAGATGGTAGTCGGGTAGCGGGACCGTACAATGAGCAGTTCTTC
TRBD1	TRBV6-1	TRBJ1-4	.	CASNWGQAAKLFF	TGTGCCAGCAACTGGGGACAGGCTGCTAAACTGTTTTTT
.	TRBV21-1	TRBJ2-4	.	CASTPRRGSAKNIQYF	TGTGCCAGCACCCCGAGGAGGGGATCAGCCAAAAACATTCAGTACTTC
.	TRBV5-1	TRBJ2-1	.	CASSLRAYNEQFF	TGCGCCAGCAGCTTGAGGGCCTACAATGAGCAGTTCTTC
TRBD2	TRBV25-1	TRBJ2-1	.	CASSATGTSGGEQFF	TGTGCCAGCAGTGCTACCGGGACTAGCGGGGGGGAGCAGTTCTTC
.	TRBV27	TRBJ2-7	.	CASSPMPPDTNGGYF	TGTGCCAGCAGTCCAATGCCTCCAGATACCAACGGTGGATACTTC